The 19 T cell receptor beta chains reported below all come from one sample, sequenced in a study of blood T cell repertoires in COVID-19. This table comes from immunoSEQ multiplex PCR, and its TCRdb copy is limited to in-frame clones, with some not included. The sample contains about 150,000 clones, about four fifths of which appear only once. Sequencing used peripheral blood. These TCRs come from a human donor with acute or convalescent COVID-19. The donor label of this sample is uncertain.

V usage is TRBV27 and J usage is TRBJ1-1; TRBD1 might be the D (5 bases). Per the germline V gene, CDR1 is MNHEY and CDR2 is SMNVEV (reference sequence). The V and J ends lost 8 bases and 3 bases respectively, with 16 bases between them. The CDR3 is 14 amino acids. The CDR3 loop reads CASAPMGEDTEAFF. The DNA for the CDR3 is TGTGCCAGCGCCCCCATGGGGGAGGACACTGAAGCTTTCTTT.

The J gene is TRBJ2-1, the V gene TRBV4-2; D is possibly TRBD2 (7 bases). The V gene's germline CDR1 is LGHNA and CDR2 YNFKEQ. This CDR3 spans 14 amino acids. Trimming cost V 8 bases and J 2 bases, with 13 bases left between them. The CDR3 DNA reads as TGTGCCAGCGAGGGAGGGGGGGCCTACAATGAGCAGTTCTTC. Protein: CASEGGGAYNEQFF.

V usage is TRBV11-2 and J usage is TRBJ2-4; a weak D match, TRBD2 (5 bases). The CDR3 has 16 residues. Trimming removed 4 bases from V and 1 base from J, with 14 bases in between. CDR1 is SGHAT, CDR2 FQNNGV, per germline. CDR3 loop: CASSSRGAVAKNIQYF. In DNA form, the CDR3 reads TGTGCCAGCAGCTCAAGAGGAGCGGTGGCCAAAAACATTCAGTACTTC. The whole variable domain, filled in from reference TRBV11-2 and TRBJ2-4, reads EAGVAQSPRYKIIEKRQSVAFWCNPISGHATLYWYQQILGQGPKLLIQFQNNGVVDDSQLPKDRFSAERLKGVDSTLKIQPAKLEDSAVYLCASSSRGAVAKNIQYFGAGTRLSVL.

The J gene is TRBJ1-2, the V gene TRBV6-5, with 9 bases lining up with TRBD1. V trimming: 6 bases; J trimming: 0 bases; junction bases outside the gene matches: 5. The CDR3 consists of 15 residues. Germline CDR1 MNHEY, CDR2 SVGAGI. CDR3 sequence (DNA): TGTGCCAGCAGGGGACAGGGCTTAGCTAACTATGGCTACACCTTC. Translating it yields CASRGQGLANYGYTF.

This clone was counted between two and nine times. V is TRBV5-3 and J is TRBJ2-5; 8 positions match TRBD2. TRBV5-3 is reported as an ORF; its role is uncertain. Trimming cost V 4 bases and J 2 bases; bases outside gene matches: 7. This CDR3 region has 15 residues. The CDR3 DNA reads as TGTGCCAGAAGCCGAAATAGCGGGGAACAAGAGACCCAGTACTTC. Translation: CARSRNSGEQETQYF.

This rearrangement joins TRBV10-2 to TRBJ2-5; 7 nucleotides agree with TRBD1. Per the germline V gene, CDR1 is WSHSY and CDR2 is SAAADI. This CDR3 is built from 14 residues. V lost 7 bases to trimming and J lost 5 bases; unmatched junction nucleotides: 10. This chain's CDR3 is CASKEDRARETQYF. CDR3 nucleotides: TGCGCCAGCAAAGAAGACAGGGCGAGGGAGACCCAGTACTTC.

This clone showed up just a few times. V is TRBV4-2 and J is TRBJ2-7; TRBD2 agrees at 13 bases. From germline, CDR1 is LGHNA and CDR2 YNFKEQ. After removal of 3 bases from V and 7 bases from J, the junction contained 0 bases not matched to a gene. This CDR3 is built from 13 residues. CDR3 in DNA: TGTGCCAGCAGCCAGGGACTAGCGGGGGAGCAGTACGTC. Translated: CASSQGLAGEQYV.

The chain carries TRBV14 and TRBJ1-6, with D perhaps matching TRBD1 (5 bases). Deletions cut 5 bases from V and 8 bases from J, with 13 bases between. Germline-derived CDR1 and CDR2 are SGHDN and FVKESK. The CDR3 consists of 14 residues. CDR3 nucleotides: TGTGCCAGCAGCTTGGACATAATGTATTCACCCCTCCACTTT. Translation gives CASSLDIMYSPLHF.

The chain has TRBV6-5 and TRBJ1-1; weak D call: TRBD1 (5 bases). The germline CDR1 and CDR2 sequences are MNHEY and SVGAGI. Trimming stripped 7 bases from V and 5 bases from J, with 17 bases between. The CDR3 totals 14 residues. This chain's CDR3 is CASNAGLWGTEAFF. CDR3 coding DNA: TGTGCCAGCAATGCGGGACTTTGGGGAACTGAAGCTTTCTTT.

This chain links TRBV4-2 with TRBJ2-1, with D tentatively TRBD1 (5 bases). The CDR3 contains 16 residues. Germline V lookup: CDR1 LGHNA, CDR2 YNFKEQ. V was shortened by 1 base and J by 6 bases, with 16 bases between the two germline ends. In DNA, the CDR3 is TGTGCCAGCAGCCAAGGGTCCCAGGGATCTCGCAATGAGCAGTTCTTC. This gives the protein CASSQGSQGSRNEQFF.

The chain employs TRBV2 and TRBJ2-3; 15 bases align to TRBD2. The junction had 3 bases not matched to a gene; V was cut back by 3 bases and J by 2 bases. The CDR3 has 17 residues. CDR1 and CDR2 (germline): SNHLY, FYNNEI. The CDR3 loop reads CASSDGTSGGHTDTQYF. The CDR3 DNA reads TGTGCCAGCAGTGACGGGACTAGCGGGGGGCACACAGATACGCAGTATTTT.

This chain links TRBV2 with TRBJ1-2, with 8 positions matching TRBD1. After removal of 8 bases from V and 0 bases from J, the junction contained 5 bases not matched to a gene. Germline-derived CDR1 and CDR2 are SNHLY and FYNNEI. The CDR3 length is 14 residues. CDR3 in amino acids: CASPGQATNYGYTF. The CDR3 nucleotides read TGTGCCAGCCCGGGACAGGCAACTAACTATGGCTACACCTTC. Together with reference TRBV2 and TRBJ1-2, the CDR3 gives the full variable domain: EPEVTQTPSHQVTQMGQEVILRCVPISNHLYFYWYRQILGQKVEFLVSFYNNEISEKSEIFDDQFSVERPDGSNFTLKIRSTKLEDSAMYFCASPGQATNYGYTFGSGTRLTVV.

This chain uses TRBV30 with TRBJ1-2; D may be TRBD1 (6 bases). Germline assignment: CDR1 GTSNPN and CDR2 SVGIG (reference sequence). The CDR3 totals 14 residues. V was shortened by 2 bases and J by 13 bases, with 23 bases between the two germline ends. CDR3 nucleotides: TGTGCCTGGAGTCTTCACCAGGGGCTGGGGGTTTTCACCTTC. Translating it yields CAWSLHQGLGVFTF.

The chain couples TRBV24-1 to TRBJ1-2; 8 positions agree with TRBD1. Germline CDR1 reads KGHDR; CDR2 reads SFDVKD. V trimming: 4 bases; J trimming: 8 bases; junction bases outside the gene matches: 11. The CDR3 loop spans 15 amino acids. Here the CDR3 DNA reads TGTGCCACCAGTGACTCCGGACAGGGATTAGGGGGCTACACCTTC. Translating it yields CATSDSGQGLGGYTF.

The rearrangement uses TRBV6-6 and TRBJ2-7, with D possibly matching TRBD1 (5 bases). Trimming shortened V by 6 bases and J by 0 bases, and 12 bases separated the two germline ends. This CDR3 is 14 amino acids long. CDR1 and CDR2 (germline): MNHNY, SVGAGI (reference sequence). The CDR3 nucleotides read TGTGCCAGCAGGCCCAGGGTACACTCCTACGAGCAGTACGTC. This gives the protein CASRPRVHSYEQYV.

This clone is a singleton in its sample. CDR3 residues: CASSRRIAGGQGSTDTQYF. DNA for the CDR3: TGCGCCAGCAGCCGACGGATAGCGGGGGGACAAGGGAGTACAGATACGCAGTATTTT. This rearrangement joins TRBV5-1 to TRBJ2-3, with 10 bases lining up with TRBD2. This CDR3 spans 19 amino acids. Germline CDR1 SGHRS, CDR2 YFSETQ. V shed 4 bases and J 3 bases; nucleotides not matched to a gene: 17.

This clone was counted a single time. V gene TRBV6-5 combines with J gene TRBJ1-1; unclear D gene. V was cut by 6 bases and J by 7 bases, with 15 bases left in between. The CDR3 covers 13 residues. Germline CDR1 reads MNHEY; CDR2 reads SVGAGI. The CDR3: CASSGVGGNEAFF. The CDR3 DNA reads TGTGCCAGCAGCGGAGTGGGTGGTAATGAAGCTTTCTTT.

This CDR3 is CASSSSGVGYTGELFF. As DNA, the CDR3 is TGTGCCAGCAGTTCTAGCGGGGTGGGTTACACCGGGGAGCTGTTTTTT. V and J are TRBV27 and TRBJ2-2; 9 positions agree with TRBD2. The CDR3 has 16 amino acids. Germline CDR1 and CDR2: MNHEY and SMNVEV (reference sequence). V gave up 4 bases and J gave up 3 bases; unmatched junction bases: 6.

The J gene is TRBJ1-1, the V gene TRBV5-1; 10 nucleotides line up with TRBD1. This CDR3 spans 15 amino acids. Trimming cost V 5 bases and J 3 bases; bases outside gene matches: 7. CDR1 and CDR2 (germline): SGHRS, YFSETQ. CDR3 nucleotide sequence: TGCGCCAGCAGGCTAAGACAGGGGGCGGACACTGAAGCTTTCTTT. Protein product: CASRLRQGADTEAFF.